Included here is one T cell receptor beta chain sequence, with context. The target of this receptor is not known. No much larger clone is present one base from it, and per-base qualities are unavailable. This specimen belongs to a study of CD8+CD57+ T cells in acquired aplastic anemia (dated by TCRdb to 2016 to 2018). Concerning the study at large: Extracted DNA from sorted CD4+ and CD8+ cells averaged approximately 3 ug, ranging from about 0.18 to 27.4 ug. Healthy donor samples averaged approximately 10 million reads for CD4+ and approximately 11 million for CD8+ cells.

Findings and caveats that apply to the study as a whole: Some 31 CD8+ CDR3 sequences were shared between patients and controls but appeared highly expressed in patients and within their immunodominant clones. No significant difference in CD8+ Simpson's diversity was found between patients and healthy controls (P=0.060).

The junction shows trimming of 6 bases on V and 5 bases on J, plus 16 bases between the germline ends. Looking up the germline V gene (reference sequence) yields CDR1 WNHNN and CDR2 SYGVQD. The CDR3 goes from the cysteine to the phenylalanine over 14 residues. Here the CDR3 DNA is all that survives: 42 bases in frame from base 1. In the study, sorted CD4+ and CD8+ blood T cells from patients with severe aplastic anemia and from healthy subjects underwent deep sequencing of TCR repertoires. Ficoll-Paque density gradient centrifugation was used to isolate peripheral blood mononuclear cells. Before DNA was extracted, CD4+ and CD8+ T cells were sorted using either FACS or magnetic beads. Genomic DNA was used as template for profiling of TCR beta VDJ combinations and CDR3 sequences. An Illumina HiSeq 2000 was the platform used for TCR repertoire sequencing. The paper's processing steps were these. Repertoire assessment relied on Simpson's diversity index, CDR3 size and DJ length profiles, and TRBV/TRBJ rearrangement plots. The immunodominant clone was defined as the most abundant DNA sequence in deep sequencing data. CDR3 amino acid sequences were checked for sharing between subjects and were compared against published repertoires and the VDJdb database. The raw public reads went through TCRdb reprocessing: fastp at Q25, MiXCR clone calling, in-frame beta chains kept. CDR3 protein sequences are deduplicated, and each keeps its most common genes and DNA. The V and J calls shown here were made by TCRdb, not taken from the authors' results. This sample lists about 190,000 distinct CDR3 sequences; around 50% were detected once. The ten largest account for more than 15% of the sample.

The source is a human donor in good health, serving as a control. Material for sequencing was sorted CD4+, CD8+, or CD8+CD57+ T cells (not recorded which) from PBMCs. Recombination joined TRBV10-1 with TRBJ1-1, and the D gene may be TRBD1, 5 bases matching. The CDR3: CASSQRREGTEAFF. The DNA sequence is TGCGCCAGCAGCCAACGGAGGGAGGGGACTGAAGCTTTCTTT.